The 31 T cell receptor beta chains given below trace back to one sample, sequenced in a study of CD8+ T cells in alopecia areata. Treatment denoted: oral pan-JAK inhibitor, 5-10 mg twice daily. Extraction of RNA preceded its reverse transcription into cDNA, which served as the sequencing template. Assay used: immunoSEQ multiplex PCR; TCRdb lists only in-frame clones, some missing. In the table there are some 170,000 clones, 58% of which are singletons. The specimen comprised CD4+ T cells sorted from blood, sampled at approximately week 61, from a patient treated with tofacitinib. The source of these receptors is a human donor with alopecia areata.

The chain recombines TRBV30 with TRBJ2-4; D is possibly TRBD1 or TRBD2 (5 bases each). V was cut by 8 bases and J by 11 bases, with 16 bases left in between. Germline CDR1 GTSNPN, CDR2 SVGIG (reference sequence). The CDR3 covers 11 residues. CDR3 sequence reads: CAGGRVEVQYF. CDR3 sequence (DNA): TGTGCCGGGGGAAGGGTGGAAGTTCAGTACTTC.

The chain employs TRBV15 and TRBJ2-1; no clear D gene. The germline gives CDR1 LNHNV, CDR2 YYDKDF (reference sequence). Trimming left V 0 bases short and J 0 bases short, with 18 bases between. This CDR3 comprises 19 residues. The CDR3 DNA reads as TGTGCCACCAGCAGAGATCGGTCCTATGCGAACCCCTCCTACAATGAGCAGTTCTTC. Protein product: CATSRDRSYANPSYNEQFF. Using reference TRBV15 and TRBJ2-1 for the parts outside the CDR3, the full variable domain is DAMVIQNPRYQVTQFGKPVTLSCSQTLNHNVMYWYQQKSSQAPKLLFHYYDKDFNNEADTPDNFQSRRPNTSFCFLDIRSPGLGDTAMYLCATSRDRSYANPSYNEQFFGPGTRLTVL.

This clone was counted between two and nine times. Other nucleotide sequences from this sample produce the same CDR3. CDR3 amino acids: CAWSVGDAGELFF. In nucleotides, the CDR3 is TGTGCCTGGAGTGTAGGTGACGCCGGGGAGCTGTTTTTT. J is TRBJ2-2 and V is TRBV30; D is undetermined. CDR1 and CDR2 from the germline V gene are GTSNPN and SVGIG (reference sequence). The CDR3 consists of 13 residues. V lost 0 bases, J lost 6 bases, and 8 bases lay in between.

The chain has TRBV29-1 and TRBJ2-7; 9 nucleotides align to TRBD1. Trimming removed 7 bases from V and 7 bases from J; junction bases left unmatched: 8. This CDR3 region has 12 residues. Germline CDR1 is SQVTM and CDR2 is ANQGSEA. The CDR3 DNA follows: TGCAGCGCTGGGACAGGGCTGGGAGAGCAGTACTTC. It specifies CSAGTGLGEQYF.

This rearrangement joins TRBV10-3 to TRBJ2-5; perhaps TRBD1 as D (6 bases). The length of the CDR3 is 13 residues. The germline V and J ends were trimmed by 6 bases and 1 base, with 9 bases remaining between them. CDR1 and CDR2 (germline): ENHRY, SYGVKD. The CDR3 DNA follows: TGTGCCATCAGGGACAGTATCCAAGAGACCCAGTACTTC. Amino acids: CAIRDSIQETQYF.

Written as DNA, the CDR3 is TGTGCCTGGAGTCACAGGGGAATAACCCAGTACTTC. It encodes CAWSHRGITQYF. V usage is TRBV30 and J usage is TRBJ2-5; 7 bases fit TRBD1. Looked up from germline, CDR1 is GTSNPN and CDR2 is SVGIG (reference sequence). This CDR3 is built from 12 residues. Germline trimming cut 2 bases from V and 8 bases from J; bases unmatched to any gene: 5.

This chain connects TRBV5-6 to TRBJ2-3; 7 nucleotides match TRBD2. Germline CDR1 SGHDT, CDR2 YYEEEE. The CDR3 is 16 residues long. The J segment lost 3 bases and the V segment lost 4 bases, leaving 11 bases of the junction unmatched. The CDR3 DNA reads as TGTGCCAGCAGCCCAGCGGGGAGCGGCTATACAGATACGCAGTATTTT. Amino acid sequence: CASSPAGSGYTDTQYF.

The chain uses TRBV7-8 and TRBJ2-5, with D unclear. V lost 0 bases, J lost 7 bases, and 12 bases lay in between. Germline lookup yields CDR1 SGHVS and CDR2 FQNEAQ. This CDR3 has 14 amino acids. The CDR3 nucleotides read TGTGCCAGCAGCTTAGCCAGCAGTCTCGTGACCCAGTACTTC. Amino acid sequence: CASSLASSLVTQYF.

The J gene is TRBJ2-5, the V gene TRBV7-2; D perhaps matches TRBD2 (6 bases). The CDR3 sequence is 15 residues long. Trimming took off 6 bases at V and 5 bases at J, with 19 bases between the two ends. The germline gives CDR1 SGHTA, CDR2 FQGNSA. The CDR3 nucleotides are TGTGCCAGCAGGTCGCGGGGAACTCTCATCGAGACCCAGTACTTC. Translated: CASRSRGTLIETQYF.

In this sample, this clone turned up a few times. CDR3 nucleotide sequence: TGTGCCAGCAGTGAGCGGGATTATAATTCACCCCTCCACTTT. It translates to CASSERDYNSPLHF. The rearrangement links TRBV2 to TRBJ1-6; no reliable D call. CDR1 SNHLY and CDR2 FYNNEI come from the germline V gene. This CDR3 has 14 residues. V was pared by 3 bases and J by 4 bases, with 7 bases between.

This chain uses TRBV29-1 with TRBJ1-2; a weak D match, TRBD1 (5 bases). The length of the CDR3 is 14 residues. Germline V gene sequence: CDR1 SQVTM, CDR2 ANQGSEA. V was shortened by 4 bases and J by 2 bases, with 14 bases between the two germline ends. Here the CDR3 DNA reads TGCAGCGTTGCGCCGCGACAGAGAAACTATGGCTACACCTTC. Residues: CSVAPRQRNYGYTF.

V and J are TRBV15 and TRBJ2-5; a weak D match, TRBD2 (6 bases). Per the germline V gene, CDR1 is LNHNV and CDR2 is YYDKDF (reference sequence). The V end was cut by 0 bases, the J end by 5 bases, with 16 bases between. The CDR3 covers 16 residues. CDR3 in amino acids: CATSRDQAGGFETQYF. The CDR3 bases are TGTGCCACCAGCAGAGATCAGGCTGGAGGGTTTGAGACCCAGTACTTC.

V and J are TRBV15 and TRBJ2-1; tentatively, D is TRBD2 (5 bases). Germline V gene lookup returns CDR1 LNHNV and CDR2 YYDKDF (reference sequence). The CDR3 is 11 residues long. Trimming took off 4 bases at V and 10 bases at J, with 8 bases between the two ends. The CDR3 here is CATSIEGEQFF. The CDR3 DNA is TGTGCCACCAGCATAGAGGGCGAGCAGTTCTTC.

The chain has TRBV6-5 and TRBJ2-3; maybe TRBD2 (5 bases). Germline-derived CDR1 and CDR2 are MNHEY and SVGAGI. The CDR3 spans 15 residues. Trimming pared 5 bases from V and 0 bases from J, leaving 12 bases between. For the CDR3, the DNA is TGTGCCAGCAGTAGCTCCGGGATGAGCACAGATACGCAGTATTTT. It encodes CASSSSGMSTDTQYF.

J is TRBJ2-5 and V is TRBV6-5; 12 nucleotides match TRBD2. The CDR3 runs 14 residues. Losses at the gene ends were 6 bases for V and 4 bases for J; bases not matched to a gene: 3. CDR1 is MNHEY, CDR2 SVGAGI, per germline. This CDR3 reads CASRLAGGRETQYF. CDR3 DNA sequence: TGTGCCAGCAGACTAGCGGGGGGCCGAGAGACCCAGTACTTC.

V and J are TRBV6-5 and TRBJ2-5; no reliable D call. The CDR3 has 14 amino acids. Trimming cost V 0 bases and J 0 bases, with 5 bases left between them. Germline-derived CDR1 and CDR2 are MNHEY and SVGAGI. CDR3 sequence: CASSYSPYQETQYF. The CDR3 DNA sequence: TGTGCCAGCAGTTACTCCCCGTACCAAGAGACCCAGTACTTC.

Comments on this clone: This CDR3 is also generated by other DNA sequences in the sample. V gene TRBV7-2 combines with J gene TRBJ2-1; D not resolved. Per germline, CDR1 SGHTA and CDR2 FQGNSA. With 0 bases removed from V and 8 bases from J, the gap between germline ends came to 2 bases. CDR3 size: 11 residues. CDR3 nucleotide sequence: TGTGCCAGCAGCTTAGCTGATGAGCAGTTCTTC. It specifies CASSLADEQFF.

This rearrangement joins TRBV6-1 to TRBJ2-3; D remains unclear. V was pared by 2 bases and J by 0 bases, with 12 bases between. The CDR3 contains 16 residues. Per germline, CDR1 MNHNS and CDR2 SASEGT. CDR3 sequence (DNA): TGTGCCAGCAGTGAAAGGGCCCCAGGTAGCACAGATACGCAGTATTTT. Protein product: CASSERAPGSTDTQYF.

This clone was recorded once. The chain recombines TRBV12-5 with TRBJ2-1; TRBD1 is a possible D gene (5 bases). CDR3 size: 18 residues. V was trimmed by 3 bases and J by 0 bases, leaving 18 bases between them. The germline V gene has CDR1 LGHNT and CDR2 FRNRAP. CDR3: CASGFDGWGLSSYNEQFF. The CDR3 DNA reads TGTGCTAGTGGTTTTGATGGGTGGGGCTTAAGCTCCTACAATGAGCAGTTCTTC.

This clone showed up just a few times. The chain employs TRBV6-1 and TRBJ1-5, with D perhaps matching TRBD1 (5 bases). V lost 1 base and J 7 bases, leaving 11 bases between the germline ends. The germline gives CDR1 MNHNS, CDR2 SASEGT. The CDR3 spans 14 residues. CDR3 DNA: TGTGCCAGCAGTGAAGTGGGGGACGGGCAGCCCCAGCATTTT. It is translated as CASSEVGDGQPQHF.

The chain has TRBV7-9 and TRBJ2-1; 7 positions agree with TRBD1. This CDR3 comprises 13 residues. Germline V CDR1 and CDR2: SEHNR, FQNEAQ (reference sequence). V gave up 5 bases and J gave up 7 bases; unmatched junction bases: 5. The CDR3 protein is CASSETGPNEQFF. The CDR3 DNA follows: TGTGCCAGCAGCGAGACAGGGCCGAATGAGCAGTTCTTC.

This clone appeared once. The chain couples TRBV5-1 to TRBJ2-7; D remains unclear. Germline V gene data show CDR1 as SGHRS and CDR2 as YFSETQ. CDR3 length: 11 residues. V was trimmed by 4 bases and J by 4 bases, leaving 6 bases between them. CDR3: CASSGQYEQYF. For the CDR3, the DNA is TGCGCCAGCAGCGGCCAGTACGAGCAGTACTTC.

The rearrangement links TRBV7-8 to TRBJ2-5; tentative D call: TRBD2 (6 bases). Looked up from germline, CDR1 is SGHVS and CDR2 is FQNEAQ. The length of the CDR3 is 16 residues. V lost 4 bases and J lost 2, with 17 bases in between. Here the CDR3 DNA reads TGTGCCAGCAGCTCAGCCCGACTAGTCTCTCAAGAGACCCAGTACTTC. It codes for CASSSARLVSQETQYF. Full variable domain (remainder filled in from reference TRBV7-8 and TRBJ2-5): GAGVSQSPRYKVAKRGQDVALRCDPISGHVSLFWYQQALGQGPEFLTYFQNEAQLDKSGLPSDRFFAERPEGSVSTLKIQRTQQEDSAVYLCASSSARLVSQETQYFGPGTRLLVL.

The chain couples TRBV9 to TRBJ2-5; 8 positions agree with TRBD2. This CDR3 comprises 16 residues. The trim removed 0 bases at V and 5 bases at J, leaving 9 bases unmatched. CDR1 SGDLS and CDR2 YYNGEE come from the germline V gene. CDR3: CASSVAGGARRETQYF. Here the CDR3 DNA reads TGTGCCAGCAGCGTAGCCGGGGGGGCTCGCCGGGAGACCCAGTACTTC.

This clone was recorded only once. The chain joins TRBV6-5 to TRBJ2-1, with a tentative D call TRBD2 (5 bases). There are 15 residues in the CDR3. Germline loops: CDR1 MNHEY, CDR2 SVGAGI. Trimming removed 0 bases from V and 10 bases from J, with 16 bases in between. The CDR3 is CASSYSPLEGREQFF. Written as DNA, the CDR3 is TGTGCCAGCAGTTACTCGCCCCTTGAGGGTCGGGAGCAGTTCTTC.

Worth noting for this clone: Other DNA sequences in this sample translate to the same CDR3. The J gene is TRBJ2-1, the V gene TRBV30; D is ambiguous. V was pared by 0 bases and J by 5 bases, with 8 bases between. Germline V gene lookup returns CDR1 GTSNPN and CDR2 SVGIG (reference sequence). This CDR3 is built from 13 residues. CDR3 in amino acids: CAWSVRVDNEQFF. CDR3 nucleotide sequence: TGTGCCTGGAGTGTACGGGTGGACAATGAGCAGTTCTTC.

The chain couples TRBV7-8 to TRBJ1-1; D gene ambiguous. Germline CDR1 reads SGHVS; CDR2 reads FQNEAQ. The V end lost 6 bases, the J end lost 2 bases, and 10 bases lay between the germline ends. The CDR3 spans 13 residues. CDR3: CASSPAGNTEAFF. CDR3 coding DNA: TGTGCCAGCAGTCCAGCAGGCAACACTGAAGCTTTCTTT.

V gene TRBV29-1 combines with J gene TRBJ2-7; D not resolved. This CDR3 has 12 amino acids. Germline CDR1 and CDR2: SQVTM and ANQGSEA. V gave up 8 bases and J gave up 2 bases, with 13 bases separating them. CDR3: CSFGVDAYEQYF. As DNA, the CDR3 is TGCAGCTTTGGGGTGGACGCCTACGAGCAGTACTTC.

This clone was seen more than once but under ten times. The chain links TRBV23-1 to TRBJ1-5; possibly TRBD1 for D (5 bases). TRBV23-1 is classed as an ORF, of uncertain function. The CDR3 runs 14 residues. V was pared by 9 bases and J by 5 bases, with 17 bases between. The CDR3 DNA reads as TGCGCCAGAGATGTAGGGCGGGGGGATCAGCCCCAGCATTTT. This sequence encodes CARDVGRGDQPQHF.

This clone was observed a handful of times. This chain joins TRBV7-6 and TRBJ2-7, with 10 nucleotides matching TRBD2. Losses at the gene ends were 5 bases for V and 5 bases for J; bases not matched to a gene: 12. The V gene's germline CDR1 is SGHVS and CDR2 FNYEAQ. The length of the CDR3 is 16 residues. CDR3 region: CASSPVGSGGAHEQYF. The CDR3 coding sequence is TGTGCCAGCAGCCCCGTAGGGAGCGGGGGGGCCCACGAGCAGTACTTC. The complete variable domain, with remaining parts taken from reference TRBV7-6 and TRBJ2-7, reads GAGVSQSPRYKVTKRGQDVALRCDPISGHVSLYWYRQALGQGPEFLTYFNYEAQQDKSGLPNDRFSAERPEGSISTLTIQRTEQRDSAMYRCASSPVGSGGAHEQYFGPGTRLTVT.

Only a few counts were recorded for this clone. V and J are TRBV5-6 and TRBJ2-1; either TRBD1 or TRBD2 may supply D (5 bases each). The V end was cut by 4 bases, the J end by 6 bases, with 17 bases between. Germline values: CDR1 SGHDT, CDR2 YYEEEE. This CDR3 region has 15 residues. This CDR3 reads CASSPYRTRGNEQFF. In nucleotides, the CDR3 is TGTGCCAGCAGCCCGTACCGAACGAGGGGCAATGAGCAGTTCTTC.